This entry lists 26 T cell receptor beta chains sequenced from one sample in a study of blood T cell repertoires in COVID-19. Assay used: immunoSEQ multiplex PCR; TCRdb lists only in-frame clones, some missing. The table lists approximately 41,000 clones, about 90% of them singletons. Sequencing was carried out using peripheral blood. The receptor set was obtained from a woman between 35 and 50 years old with acute or convalescent COVID-19.

The CDR3 is CASSEPAAGDREAFF. The CDR3 DNA reads TGTGCCAGCAGTGAACCGGCGGCAGGGGACCGGGAAGCTTTCTTT. V and J are TRBV2 and TRBJ1-1; D possibly corresponds to TRBD1 (6 bases). V lost 2 bases, J lost 8 bases, and 18 bases lay in between. The CDR3 spans 15 residues. In germline, CDR1 is SNHLY, CDR2 FYNNEI.

The chain uses TRBV7-2 and TRBJ2-7; 9 bases are a match to TRBD2. This CDR3 comprises 17 residues. Germline CDR1 is SGHTA and CDR2 is FQGNSA. Unmatched junction bases numbered 12, after V lost 4 bases and J lost 2 bases. The DNA for the CDR3 is TGTGCCAGCAGCTCCCAGCTCTGGGGACTAGCCACCTACGAGCAGTACTTC. This translates into CASSSQLWGLATYEQYF.

This clone has just a few counts. The chain uses TRBV29-1 and TRBJ1-3; TRBD1 is a possible D gene (6 bases). Trimming cost V 6 bases and J 4 bases, with 13 bases left between them. CDR3 length equals 13 residues. Germline-derived CDR1 and CDR2 are SQVTM and ANQGSEA. DNA of the CDR3: TGCAGCGTGGGGACATCCTCGGGAAACACCATATATTTT. Protein sequence: CSVGTSSGNTIYF. The full variable domain, rest sourced from reference TRBV29-1 and TRBJ1-3, is SAVISQKPSRDICQRGTSLTIQCQVDSQVTMMFWYRQQPGQSLTLIATANQGSEATYESGFVIDKFPISRPNLTFSTLTVSNMSPEDSSIYLCSVGTSSGNTIYFGEGSWLTVV.

This sequence joins TRBV10-3 and TRBJ1-5; weak D call: TRBD1 (6 bases). The V end lost 8 bases, the J end lost 3 bases, and 11 bases lay between the germline ends. CDR3 length equals 13 residues. Germline CDR1 ENHRY, CDR2 SYGVKD. The CDR3 here is CAIGQGSNQPQHF. CDR3 sequence (DNA): TGTGCCATCGGCCAGGGGTCCAATCAGCCCCAGCATTTT.

The chain is built from TRBV9 and TRBJ1-5; 7 bases fit TRBD1. CDR1 and CDR2 from the germline V gene are SGDLS and YYNGEE. This CDR3 has 15 amino acids. The V and J ends lost 1 base and 5 bases, in that order; junction bases with no gene match: 6. In DNA form, the CDR3 reads TGTGCCAGCAGCGTATCCGGGACAGATTATCAGCCCCAGCATTTT. It translates to CASSVSGTDYQPQHF. The full variable domain, completed using reference TRBV9 and TRBJ1-5, is DSGVTQTPKHLITATGQRVTLRCSPRSGDLSVYWYQQSLDQGLQFLIQYYNGEERAKGNILERFSAQQFPDLHSELNLSSLELGDSALYFCASSVSGTDYQPQHFGDGTRLSIL.

The chain uses TRBV6-5 and TRBJ1-1, with D perhaps matching TRBD1 (5 bases). This CDR3 spans 14 amino acids. V lost 0 bases to trimming and J lost 11 bases, with 16 bases between them. Germline CDR1 MNHEY, CDR2 SVGAGI. The CDR3 bases are TGTGCCAGCAGTTACTCCGACAGTAAAAATGGGGCTTTCTTT. This translates into CASSYSDSKNGAFF.

The chain links TRBV19 to TRBJ1-5, with 7 bases identical to TRBD1. This CDR3 spans 14 amino acids. The ends lost 5 bases at V and 3 bases at J; junction bases unmatched: 4. Germline CDR1 and CDR2: LNHDA and SQIVND (reference sequence). CDR3 protein: CASSSTGDNQPQHF. The DNA of the CDR3 is TGTGCCAGTAGTTCAACAGGGGACAATCAGCCCCAGCATTTT.

The V gene is TRBV18, the J gene TRBJ2-3, with D maybe TRBD2 (6 bases). Trimming shortened V by 3 bases and J by 6 bases, and 10 bases separated the two germline ends. Looked up from germline, CDR1 is KGHSH and CDR2 is LQKENI. The length of the CDR3 is 13 residues. CDR3 coding DNA: TGTGCCAGCTCACCCGGCCTAGCGGATACGCAGTATTTT. Translation: CASSPGLADTQYF.

J is TRBJ1-2 and V is TRBV11-2, with 11 bases fitting TRBD1. The V segment lost 5 bases and the J segment 4 bases; nucleotides outside the gene matches: 3. Germline CDR1 is SGHAT and CDR2 is FQNNGV. This CDR3 is 14 amino acids long. DNA of the CDR3: TGTGCCAGCAGCGCGGGACAGGGGGGCTATGGCTACACCTTC. Amino acid sequence: CASSAGQGGYGYTF.

This chain joins TRBV7-6 and TRBJ2-7, with TRBD2 matching over 12 bases. CDR1 and CDR2 (germline): SGHVS, FNYEAQ. There are 16 residues in the CDR3. V lost 4 bases and J lost 5; bases outside the gene matches: 9. In DNA form, the CDR3 reads TGTGCCAGCAGCTCGGCTAGCGGGGGGGCCCTAGACGAGCAGTACTTC. Its translation: CASSSASGGALDEQYF.

The CDR3 DNA reads as TGTGCCAGCAGTTTCTCTGTCCCCCCCTACGAGCAGTACTTC. As protein: CASSFSVPPYEQYF. The chain recombines TRBV27 with TRBJ2-7, with D unresolved. The V end was cut by 3 bases, the J end by 2 bases, with 11 bases between. The CDR3 contains 14 residues. Germline V gene lookup returns CDR1 MNHEY and CDR2 SMNVEV (reference sequence).

This rearrangement joins TRBV14 to TRBJ2-7; 9 nucleotides align to TRBD2. After removal of 4 bases from V and 7 bases from J, the junction contained 5 bases not matched to a gene. From germline, CDR1 is SGHDN and CDR2 FVKESK. This CDR3 region has 13 residues. In DNA, the CDR3 is TGTGCCAGCAGCCCCAGACTAGCGGATGAGCAGTACTTC. Translation gives CASSPRLADEQYF.

This chain uses TRBV28 with TRBJ1-2, with unresolved D. CDR1 is MDHEN, CDR2 SYDVKM, per germline. This CDR3 is 15 amino acids long. V was shortened by 5 bases and J by 8 bases, with 21 bases between the two germline ends. For the CDR3, the DNA is TGTGCCAGCAGTCCGATGCTAACGCGTCTCGAAGGCTACACCTTC. Protein product: CASSPMLTRLEGYTF.

This clone has a handful of counts. The chain combines TRBV28 with TRBJ2-2, with TRBD1 matching over 7 bases. The CDR3 length is 13 residues. V shed 6 bases and J 4 bases; nucleotides not matched to a gene: 2. Germline V gene data show CDR1 as MDHEN and CDR2 as SYDVKM. CDR3 protein: CASRAGGTGELFF. Here the CDR3 DNA reads TGTGCCAGCAGAGCAGGGGGCACCGGGGAGCTGTTTTTT.

J is TRBJ1-1 and V is TRBV18; weak D call: TRBD1 (5 bases). Trimming took 0 bases from V and 3 from J, leaving 8 bases between them. The CDR3 spans 14 residues. The germline V gene has CDR1 KGHSH and CDR2 LQKENI. The CDR3 DNA follows: TGTGCCAGCTCACCACCTTTGACAGACACTGAAGCTTTCTTT. It translates to CASSPPLTDTEAFF.

This sequence joins TRBV5-1 and TRBJ2-7; D is possibly TRBD1 (5 bases). Germline CDR1 is SGHRS and CDR2 is YFSETQ. This CDR3 has 13 amino acids. The germline V and J ends were trimmed by 4 bases and 2 bases, with 10 bases remaining between them. The CDR3 DNA sequence: TGCGCCAGCAGCCCCAGGGTGCCCTACGAGCAGTACTTC. This encodes CASSPRVPYEQYF.

This chain links TRBV27 with TRBJ2-3; D ambiguous. Germline CDR1 and CDR2: MNHEY and SMNVEV (reference sequence). Deletions cut 7 bases from V and 5 bases from J, with 7 bases between. The CDR3 covers 11 residues. The CDR3 is CASKEEDTQYF. The CDR3 DNA reads as TGTGCCAGCAAAGAGGAAGATACGCAGTATTTT.

As DNA, the CDR3 is TGTGCCAGCAGCTTGGGGACTAGCGACGTTTCCGGGGAGCTGTTTTTT. It yields the protein CASSLGTSDVSGELFF. The chain combines TRBV7-9 with TRBJ2-2; 10 positions match TRBD2. The trim removed 3 bases at V and 6 bases at J, leaving 7 bases unmatched. This CDR3 is 16 amino acids long. Germline lookup yields CDR1 SEHNR and CDR2 FQNEAQ (reference sequence). Full variable domain (missing parts from reference TRBV7-9 and TRBJ2-2): DTGVSQNPRHKITKRGQNVTFRCDPISEHNRLYWYRQTLGQGPEFLTYFQNEAQLEKSRLLSDRFSAERPKGSFSTLEIQRTEQGDSAMYLCASSLGTSDVSGELFFGEGSRLTVL.

The CDR3 spells CASHLGGSPLHF. CDR3 nucleotide sequence: TGTGCCAGTCATCTCGGGGGTTCACCCCTCCACTTT. The chain carries TRBV5-6 and TRBJ1-6; D possibly corresponds to TRBD1 (5 bases). The CDR3 has 12 residues. The V and J ends lost 8 bases and 9 bases respectively, with 12 bases between them. Germline CDR1 and CDR2: SGHDT and YYEEEE.

The chain is built from TRBV6-2 or TRBV6-3 and TRBJ1-5; D possibly corresponds to TRBD1 (5 bases). The CDR3 contains 15 residues. Looked up from germline, CDR1 is MNHEY and CDR2 is SVGEGT. The germline V and J ends were trimmed by 4 bases and 1 base, with 11 bases remaining between them. The CDR3 sequence: CASSLTGVSNQPQHF. The CDR3 DNA is TGTGCCAGCAGTTTAACAGGTGTCAGCAATCAGCCCCAGCATTTT.

The chain employs TRBV3-1 (or the pseudogene TRBV3-2) and TRBJ2-7; 7 bases map to TRBD2. V lost 7 bases and J lost 3; bases outside the gene matches: 12. Germline V CDR1 and CDR2: LGHDT, YNNKEL (reference sequence). The CDR3 has 15 residues. Written as DNA, the CDR3 is TGTGCCAGCACTACAACGGGAGGCCCTCTCTACGAGCAGTACTTC. Translated: CASTTTGGPLYEQYF.

The CDR3 nucleotides are TGTGCCAGCAGTAAGAGTTGGGAGCAGTTCTTC. Its protein product is CASSKSWEQFF. The genes are TRBV28 and TRBJ2-1; D gene uncertain. The CDR3 is 11 residues long. CDR1 is MDHEN and CDR2 is SYDVKM in the germline V gene. Trimming took 5 bases from V and 10 from J, leaving 9 bases between them.

V and J are TRBV7-2 and TRBJ2-3; 14 bases are shared with TRBD2. Germline trimming cut 5 bases from V and 5 bases from J; bases unmatched to any gene: 6. Germline-derived CDR1 and CDR2 are SGHTA and FQGNSA. This CDR3 region has 16 residues. The chain's CDR3 is CASSLRGTSGGDTQYF. DNA of the CDR3: TGTGCCAGCAGCCTACGAGGGACTAGCGGGGGAGATACGCAGTATTTT.

V gene TRBV2 combines with J gene TRBJ1-1; 9 bases map to TRBD1. The CDR3 runs to 13 residues. CDR1 and CDR2 from the germline V gene are SNHLY and FYNNEI. V was pared by 8 bases and J by 1 base, with 2 bases of the junction left unmatched. The DNA for the CDR3 is TGTGCCAGCGGGACAGGGAAGAACACTGAAGCTTTCTTT. This gives the protein CASGTGKNTEAFF.

The chain carries TRBV5-8 and TRBJ1-1; 9 bases match TRBD1. With V trimmed by 2 bases and J by 6 bases, 2 bases remained unmatched. CDR3 length: 13 residues. Germline-derived CDR1 and CDR2 are SGHTS and YDEGEE. The CDR3 reads CASSFRQGAEAFF. DNA for the CDR3: TGTGCCAGCAGCTTTCGACAGGGGGCTGAAGCTTTCTTT. Looking up the rest from reference TRBV5-8 and TRBJ1-1 gives the full variable domain: EAGVTQSPTHLIKTRGQQATLRCSPISGHTSVYWYQQALGLGLQFLLWYDEGEERNRGNFPPRFSGRQFPNYSSELNVNALELEDSALYLCASSFRQGAEAFFGQGTRLTVV.

This chain uses TRBV2 with TRBJ1-4; 7 bases are shared with TRBD1. The CDR3 consists of 14 residues. J gave up 5 bases and V 5 bases, and 5 bases lay outside the gene matches. The germline CDR1 and CDR2 sequences are SNHLY and FYNNEI. The CDR3 sequence is CASSLGQRNEKLFF. DNA of the CDR3: TGTGCCAGCAGTCTGGGACAGCGAAATGAAAAACTGTTTTTT.